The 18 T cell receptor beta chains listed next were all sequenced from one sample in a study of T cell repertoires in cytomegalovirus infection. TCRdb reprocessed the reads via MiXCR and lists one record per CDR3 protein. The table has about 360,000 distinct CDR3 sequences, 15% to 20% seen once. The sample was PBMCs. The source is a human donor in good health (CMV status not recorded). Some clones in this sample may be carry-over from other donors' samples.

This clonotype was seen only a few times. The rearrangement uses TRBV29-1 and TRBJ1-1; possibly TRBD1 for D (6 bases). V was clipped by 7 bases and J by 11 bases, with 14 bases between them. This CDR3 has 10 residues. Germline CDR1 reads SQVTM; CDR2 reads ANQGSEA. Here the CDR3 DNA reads TGCAGCGCAGTACAGGGAACCGCTTTCTTT. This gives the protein CSAVQGTAFF.

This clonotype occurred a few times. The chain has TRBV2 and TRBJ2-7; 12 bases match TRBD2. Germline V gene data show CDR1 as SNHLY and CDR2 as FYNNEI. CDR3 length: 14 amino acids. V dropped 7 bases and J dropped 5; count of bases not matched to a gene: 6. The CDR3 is CASKTSGGSDEQYF. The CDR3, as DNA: TGTGCCAGCAAGACTAGCGGGGGTAGCGACGAGCAGTACTTC.

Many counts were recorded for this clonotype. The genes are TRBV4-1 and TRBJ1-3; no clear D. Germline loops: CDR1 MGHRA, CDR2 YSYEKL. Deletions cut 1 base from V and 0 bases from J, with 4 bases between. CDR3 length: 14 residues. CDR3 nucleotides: TGCGCCAGCAGCCAAGCTCTCTCTGGAAACACCATATATTTT. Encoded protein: CASSQALSGNTIYF.

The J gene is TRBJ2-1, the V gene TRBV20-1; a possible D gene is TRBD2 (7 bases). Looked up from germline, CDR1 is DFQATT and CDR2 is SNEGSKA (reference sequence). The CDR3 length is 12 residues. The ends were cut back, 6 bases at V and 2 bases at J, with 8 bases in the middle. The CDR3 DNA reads TGCAGTGCGGGGGGGCCCTACAATGAGCAGTTCTTC. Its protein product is CSAGGPYNEQFF.

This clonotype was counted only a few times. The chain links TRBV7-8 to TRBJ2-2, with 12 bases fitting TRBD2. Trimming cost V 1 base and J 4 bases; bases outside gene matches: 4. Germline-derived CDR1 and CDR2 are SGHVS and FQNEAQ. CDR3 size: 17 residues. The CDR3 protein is CASSLEGTSGRTGELFF. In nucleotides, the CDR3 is TGTGCCAGCAGCTTAGAGGGGACTAGCGGGCGCACCGGGGAGCTGTTTTTT.

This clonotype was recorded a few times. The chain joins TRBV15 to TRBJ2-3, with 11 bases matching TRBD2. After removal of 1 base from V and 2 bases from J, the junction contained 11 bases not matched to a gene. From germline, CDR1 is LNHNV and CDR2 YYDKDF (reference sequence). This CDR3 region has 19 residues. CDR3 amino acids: CATSRVPPRLAGYTDTQYF. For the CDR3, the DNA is TGTGCCACCAGCAGAGTTCCGCCGAGACTAGCGGGGTACACAGATACGCAGTATTTT.

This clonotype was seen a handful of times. The CDR3 DNA reads as TGCAGTGCGCCTCAACGCGGGGGCACAGATACGCAGTATTTT. Its translation: CSAPQRGGTDTQYF. The chain couples TRBV20-1 to TRBJ2-3; possible D gene TRBD2, 6 bases. Germline V gene lookup returns CDR1 DFQATT and CDR2 SNEGSKA (reference sequence). The CDR3 covers 14 residues. Trimming took 6 bases from V and 1 from J, leaving 14 bases between them.

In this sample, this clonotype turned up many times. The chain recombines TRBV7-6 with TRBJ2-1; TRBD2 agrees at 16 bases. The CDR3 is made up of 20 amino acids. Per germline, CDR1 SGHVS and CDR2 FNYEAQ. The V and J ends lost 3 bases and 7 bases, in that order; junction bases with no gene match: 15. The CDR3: CASSLGYGTSGGAVTNEQFF. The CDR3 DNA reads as TGTGCCAGCAGCTTGGGATACGGGACTAGCGGGGGGGCCGTTACAAATGAGCAGTTCTTC.

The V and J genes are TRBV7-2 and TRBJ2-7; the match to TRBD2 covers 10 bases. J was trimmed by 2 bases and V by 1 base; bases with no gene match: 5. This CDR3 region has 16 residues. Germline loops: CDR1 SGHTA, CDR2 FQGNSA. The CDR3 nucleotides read TGTGCCAGCAGCTTAGAAGCGGGAGGGCTCCCCTACGAGCAGTACTTC. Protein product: CASSLEAGGLPYEQYF.

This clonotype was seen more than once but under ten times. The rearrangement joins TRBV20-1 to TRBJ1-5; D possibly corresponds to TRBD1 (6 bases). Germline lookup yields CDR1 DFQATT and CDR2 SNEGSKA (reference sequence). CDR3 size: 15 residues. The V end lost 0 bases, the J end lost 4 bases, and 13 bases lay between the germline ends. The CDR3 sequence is CSARDGWGANQPQHF. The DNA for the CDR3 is TGCAGTGCTAGAGATGGGTGGGGGGCGAATCAGCCCCAGCATTTT.

The CDR3 sequence: CASSERGRETQYF. DNA for the CDR3: TGTGCCAGCAGTGAAAGAGGAAGGGAGACCCAGTACTTC. The chain employs TRBV25-1 and TRBJ2-5; unclear D gene. Trimming left V 2 bases short and J 5 bases short, with 9 bases between. CDR3 length equals 13 residues. Looked up from germline, CDR1 is MGHDK and CDR2 is SYGVNS. The whole variable domain, filled in from reference TRBV25-1 and TRBJ2-5, reads EADIYQTPRYLVIGTGKKITLECSQTMGHDKMYWYQQDPGMELHLIHYSYGVNSTEKGDLSSESTVSRIRTEHFPLTLESARPSHTSQYLCASSERGRETQYFGPGTRLLVL.

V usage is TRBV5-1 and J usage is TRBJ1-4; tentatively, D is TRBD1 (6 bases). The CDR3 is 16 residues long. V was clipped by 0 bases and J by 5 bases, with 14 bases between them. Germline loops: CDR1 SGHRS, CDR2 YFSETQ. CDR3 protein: CASSLGIWGLNEKLFF. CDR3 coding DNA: TGCGCCAGCAGCTTGGGAATCTGGGGGCTGAATGAAAAACTGTTTTTT. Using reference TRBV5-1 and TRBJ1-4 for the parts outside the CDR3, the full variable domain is KAGVTQTPRYLIKTRGQQVTLSCSPISGHRSVSWYQQTPGQGLQFLFEYFSETQRNKGNFPGRFSGRQFSNSRSEMNVSTLELGDSALYLCASSLGIWGLNEKLFFGSGTQLSVL.

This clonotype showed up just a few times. Here the CDR3 reads CSARGAAANEQFF. DNA of the CDR3: TGCAGTGCTAGAGGAGCTGCGGCCAATGAGCAGTTCTTC. The chain employs TRBV20-1 and TRBJ2-1, with D unclear. Germline V gives CDR1 DFQATT, CDR2 SNEGSKA (reference sequence). This CDR3 is built from 13 residues. V lost 1 base to trimming and J lost 6 bases, with 10 bases between them.

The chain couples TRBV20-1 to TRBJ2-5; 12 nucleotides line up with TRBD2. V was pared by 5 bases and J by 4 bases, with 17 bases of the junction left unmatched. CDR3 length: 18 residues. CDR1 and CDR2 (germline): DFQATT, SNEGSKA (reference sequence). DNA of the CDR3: TGCAGTGCTGGCAAGACTAGCGGGAGCGGTGTTTTGTTAGAGACCCAGTACTTC. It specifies CSAGKTSGSGVLLETQYF.

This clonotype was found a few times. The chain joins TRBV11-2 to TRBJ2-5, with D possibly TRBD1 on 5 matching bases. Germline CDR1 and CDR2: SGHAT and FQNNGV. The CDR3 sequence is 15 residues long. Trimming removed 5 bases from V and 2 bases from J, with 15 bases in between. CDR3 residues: CASSPSPQGQETQYF. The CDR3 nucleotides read TGTGCCAGCAGCCCGAGCCCCCAGGGTCAAGAGACCCAGTACTTC.

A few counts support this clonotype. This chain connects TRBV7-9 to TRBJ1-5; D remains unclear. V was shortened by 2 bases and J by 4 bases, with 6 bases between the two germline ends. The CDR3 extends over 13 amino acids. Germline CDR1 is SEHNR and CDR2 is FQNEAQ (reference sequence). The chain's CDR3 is CASSLNTNQPQHF. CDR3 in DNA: TGTGCCAGCAGCTTAAACACGAATCAGCCCCAGCATTTT.

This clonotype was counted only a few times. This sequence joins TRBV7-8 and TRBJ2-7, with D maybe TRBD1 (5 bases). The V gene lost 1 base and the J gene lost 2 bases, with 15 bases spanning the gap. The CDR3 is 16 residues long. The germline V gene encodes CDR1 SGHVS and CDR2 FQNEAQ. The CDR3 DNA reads TGTGCCAGCAGCTTAGGGCACGCGACAGCCACCTACGAGCAGTACTTC. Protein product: CASSLGHATATYEQYF.

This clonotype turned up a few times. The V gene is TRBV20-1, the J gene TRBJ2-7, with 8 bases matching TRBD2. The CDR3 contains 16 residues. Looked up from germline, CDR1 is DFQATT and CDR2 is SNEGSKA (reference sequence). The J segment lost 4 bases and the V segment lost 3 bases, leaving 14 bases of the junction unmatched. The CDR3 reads CSASSPPRLAGYEQYF. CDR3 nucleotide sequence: TGCAGTGCTAGCAGCCCCCCAAGGCTAGCGGGTTACGAGCAGTACTTC.